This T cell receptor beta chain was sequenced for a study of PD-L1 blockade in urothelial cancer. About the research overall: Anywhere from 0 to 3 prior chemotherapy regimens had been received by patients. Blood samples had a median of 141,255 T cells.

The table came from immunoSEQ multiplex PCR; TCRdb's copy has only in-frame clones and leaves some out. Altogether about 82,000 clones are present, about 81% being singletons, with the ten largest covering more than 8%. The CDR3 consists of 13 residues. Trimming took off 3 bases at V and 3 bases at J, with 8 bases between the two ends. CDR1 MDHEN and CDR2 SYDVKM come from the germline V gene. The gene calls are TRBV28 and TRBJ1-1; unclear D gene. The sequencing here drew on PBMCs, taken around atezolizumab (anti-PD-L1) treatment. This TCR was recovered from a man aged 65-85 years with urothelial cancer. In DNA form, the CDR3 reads TGTGCCAGCAGTTTCAGCAGGTACACTGAAGCTTTCTTT. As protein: CASSFSRYTEAFF.